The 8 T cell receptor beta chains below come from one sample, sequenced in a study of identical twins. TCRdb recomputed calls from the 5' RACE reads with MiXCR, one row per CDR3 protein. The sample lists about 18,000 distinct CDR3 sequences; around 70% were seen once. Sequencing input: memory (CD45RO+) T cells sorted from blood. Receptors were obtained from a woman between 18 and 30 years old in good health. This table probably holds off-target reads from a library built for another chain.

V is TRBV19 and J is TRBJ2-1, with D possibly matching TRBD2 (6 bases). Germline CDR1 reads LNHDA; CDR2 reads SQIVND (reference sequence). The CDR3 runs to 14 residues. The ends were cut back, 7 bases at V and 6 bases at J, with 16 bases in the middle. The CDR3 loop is CASKVWEAANEQFF. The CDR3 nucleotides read TGTGCCAGTAAAGTCTGGGAGGCCGCCAATGAGCAGTTCTTC.

The chain's CDR3 is CSALSPGVSSYEQYF. CDR3 sequence (DNA): TGCAGTGCCCTCTCTCCAGGGGTGAGCTCCTACGAGCAGTACTTC. This chain joins TRBV20-1 and TRBJ2-7, with D tentatively TRBD1 (6 bases). CDR3 length: 15 amino acids. Trimming stripped 6 bases from V and 0 bases from J, with 18 bases between. The germline V gene encodes CDR1 DFQATT and CDR2 SNEGSKA (reference sequence).

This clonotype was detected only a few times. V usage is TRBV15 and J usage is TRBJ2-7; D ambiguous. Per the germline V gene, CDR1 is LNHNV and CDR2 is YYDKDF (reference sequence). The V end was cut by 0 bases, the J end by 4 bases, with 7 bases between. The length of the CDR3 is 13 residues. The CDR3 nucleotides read TGTGCCACCAGCAGAGATCCCCAGTACGAGCAGTACTTC. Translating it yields CATSRDPQYEQYF.

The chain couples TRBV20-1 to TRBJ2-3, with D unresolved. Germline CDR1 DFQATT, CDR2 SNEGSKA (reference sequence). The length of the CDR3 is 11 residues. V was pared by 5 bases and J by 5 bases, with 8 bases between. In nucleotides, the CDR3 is TGCAGTGCTGAACAGAGAGATACGCAGTATTTT. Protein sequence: CSAEQRDTQYF.

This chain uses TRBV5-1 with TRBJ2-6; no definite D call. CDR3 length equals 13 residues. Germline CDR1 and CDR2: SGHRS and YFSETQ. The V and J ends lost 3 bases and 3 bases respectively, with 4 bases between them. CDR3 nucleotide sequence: TGCGCCAGCAGCTGGAGTGGGGCCAACGTCCTGACTTTC. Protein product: CASSWSGANVLTF.

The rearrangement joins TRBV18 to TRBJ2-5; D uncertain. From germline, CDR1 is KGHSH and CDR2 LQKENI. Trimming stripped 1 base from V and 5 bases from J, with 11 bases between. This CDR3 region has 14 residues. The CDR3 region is CASSPRHVQETQYF. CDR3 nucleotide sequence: TGTGCCAGCTCACCACGGCATGTGCAGGAGACCCAGTACTTC.

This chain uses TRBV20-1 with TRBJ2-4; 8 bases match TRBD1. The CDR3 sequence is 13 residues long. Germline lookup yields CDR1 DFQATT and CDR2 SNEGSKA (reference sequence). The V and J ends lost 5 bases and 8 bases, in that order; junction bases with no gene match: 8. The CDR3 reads CSAPTDREDIQYF. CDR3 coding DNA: TGCAGTGCTCCTACGGACAGGGAGGACATTCAGTACTTC.

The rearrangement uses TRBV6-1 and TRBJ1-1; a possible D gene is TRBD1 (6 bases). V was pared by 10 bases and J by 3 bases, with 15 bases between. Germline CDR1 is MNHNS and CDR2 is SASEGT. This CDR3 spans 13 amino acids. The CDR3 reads CATRGAAHTEAFF. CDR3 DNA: TGTGCCACACGGGGGGCTGCCCACACTGAAGCTTTCTTT.